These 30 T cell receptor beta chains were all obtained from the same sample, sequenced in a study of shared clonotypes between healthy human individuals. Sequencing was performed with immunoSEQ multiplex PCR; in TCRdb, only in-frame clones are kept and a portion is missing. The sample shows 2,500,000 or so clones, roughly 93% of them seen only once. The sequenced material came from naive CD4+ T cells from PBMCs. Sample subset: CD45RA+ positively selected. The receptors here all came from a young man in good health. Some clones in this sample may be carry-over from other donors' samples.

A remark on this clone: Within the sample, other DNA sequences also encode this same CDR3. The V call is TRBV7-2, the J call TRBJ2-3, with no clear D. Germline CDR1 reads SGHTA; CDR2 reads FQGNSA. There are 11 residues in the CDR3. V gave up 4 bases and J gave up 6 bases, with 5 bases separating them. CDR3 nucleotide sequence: TGTGCCAGCAGCTCGGCGGATACGCAGTATTTT. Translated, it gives CASSSADTQYF.

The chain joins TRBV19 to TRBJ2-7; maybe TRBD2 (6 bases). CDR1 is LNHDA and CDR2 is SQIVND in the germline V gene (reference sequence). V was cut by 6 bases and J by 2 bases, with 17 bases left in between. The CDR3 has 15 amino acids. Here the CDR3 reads CASRLSGASTYEQYF. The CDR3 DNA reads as TGTGCCAGTAGACTTTCGGGAGCGAGTACCTACGAGCAGTACTTC.

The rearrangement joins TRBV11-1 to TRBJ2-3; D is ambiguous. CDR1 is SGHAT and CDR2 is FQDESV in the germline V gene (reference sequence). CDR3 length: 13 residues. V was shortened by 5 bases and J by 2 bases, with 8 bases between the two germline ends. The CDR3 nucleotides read TGTGCCAGCAGCAGCTTGGACACAGATACGCAGTATTTT. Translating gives CASSSLDTDTQYF.

Here the CDR3 DNA reads TGTGCCAGCAAGAGCGAAAAACTGTTTTTT. It translates to CASKSEKLFF. This sequence joins TRBV6-5 and TRBJ1-4; the D is unclear. The CDR3 totals 10 residues. The germline V gene has CDR1 MNHEY and CDR2 SVGAGI. The V end was cut by 7 bases, the J end by 8 bases, with 5 bases between.

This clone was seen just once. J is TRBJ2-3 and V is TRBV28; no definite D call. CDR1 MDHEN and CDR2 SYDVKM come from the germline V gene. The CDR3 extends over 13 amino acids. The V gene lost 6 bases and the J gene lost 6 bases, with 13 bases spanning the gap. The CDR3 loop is CASRLGILDTQYF. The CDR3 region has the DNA TGTGCCAGCAGACTTGGAATACTGGATACGCAGTATTTT. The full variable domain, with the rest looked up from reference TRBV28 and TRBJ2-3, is DVKVTQSSRYLVKRTGEKVFLECVQDMDHENMFWYRQDPGLGLRLIYFSYDVKMKEKGDIPEGYSVSREKKERFSLILESASTNQTSMYLCASRLGILDTQYFGPGTRLTVL.

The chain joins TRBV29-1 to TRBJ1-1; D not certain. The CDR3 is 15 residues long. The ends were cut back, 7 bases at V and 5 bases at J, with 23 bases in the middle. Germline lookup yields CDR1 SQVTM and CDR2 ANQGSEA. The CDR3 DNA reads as TGCAGCGCAACCACTTTGGGCAGCATACATACTGAAGCTTTCTTT. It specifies CSATTLGSIHTEAFF.

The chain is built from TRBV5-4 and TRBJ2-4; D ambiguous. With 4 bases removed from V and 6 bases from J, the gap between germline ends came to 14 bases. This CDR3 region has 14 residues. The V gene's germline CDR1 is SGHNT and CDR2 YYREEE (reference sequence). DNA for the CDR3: TGTGCCAGCAGCCTTGGTAGTGCTGGAAACATTCAGTACTTC. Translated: CASSLGSAGNIQYF.

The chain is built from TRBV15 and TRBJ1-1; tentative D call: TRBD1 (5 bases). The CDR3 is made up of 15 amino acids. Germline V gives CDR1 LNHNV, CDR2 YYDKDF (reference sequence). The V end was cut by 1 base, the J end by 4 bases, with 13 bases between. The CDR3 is CATSRGRGRSTEAFF. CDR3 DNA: TGTGCCACCAGCAGAGGGAGGGGACGGAGCACTGAAGCTTTCTTT. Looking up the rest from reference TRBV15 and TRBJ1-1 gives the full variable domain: DAMVIQNPRYQVTQFGKPVTLSCSQTLNHNVMYWYQQKSSQAPKLLFHYYDKDFNNEADTPDNFQSRRPNTSFCFLDIRSPGLGDTAMYLCATSRGRGRSTEAFFGQGTRLTVV.

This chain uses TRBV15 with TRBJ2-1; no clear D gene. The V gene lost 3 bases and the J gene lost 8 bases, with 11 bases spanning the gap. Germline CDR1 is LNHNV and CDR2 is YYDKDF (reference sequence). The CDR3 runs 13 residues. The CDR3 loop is CATSRGSAYEQFF. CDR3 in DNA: TGTGCCACCAGCAGGGGATCCGCCTATGAGCAGTTCTTC.

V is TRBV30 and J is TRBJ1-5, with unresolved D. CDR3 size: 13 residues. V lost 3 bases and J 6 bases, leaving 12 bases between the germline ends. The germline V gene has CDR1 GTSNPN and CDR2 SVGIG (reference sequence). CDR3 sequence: CAWSVQHGQPQHF. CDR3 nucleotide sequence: TGTGCCTGGAGCGTCCAACACGGTCAGCCCCAGCATTTT. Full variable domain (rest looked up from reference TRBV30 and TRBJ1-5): SQTIHQWPATLVQPVGSPLSLECTVEGTSNPNLYWYRQAAGRGLQLLFYSVGIGQISSEVPQNLSASRPQDRQFILSSKKLLLSDSGFYLCAWSVQHGQPQHFGDGTRLSIL.

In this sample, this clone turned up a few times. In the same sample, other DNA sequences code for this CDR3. DNA for the CDR3: TGTGCCAGCAGCCTCGATCGGGGGAATCAGCCCCAGCATTTT. Translating it yields CASSLDRGNQPQHF. The chain combines TRBV7-2 with TRBJ1-5; D is possibly TRBD1 (5 bases). This CDR3 has 14 residues. In germline, CDR1 is SGHTA, CDR2 FQGNSA. V gave up 5 bases and J gave up 4 bases, with 12 bases separating them.

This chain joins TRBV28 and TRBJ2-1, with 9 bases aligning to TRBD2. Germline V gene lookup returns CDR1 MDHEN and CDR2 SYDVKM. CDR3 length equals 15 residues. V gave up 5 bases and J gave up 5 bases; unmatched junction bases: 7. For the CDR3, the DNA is TGTGCCAGCAGTCCTCCGGGACTAGCAAACAATGAGCAGTTCTTC. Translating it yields CASSPPGLANNEQFF.

Here the CDR3 reads CASNDRSGNEKLFF. In DNA form, the CDR3 reads TGTGCCAGTAACGACAGAAGTGGGAATGAAAAACTGTTTTTT. The chain combines TRBV19 with TRBJ1-4; maybe TRBD1 (5 bases). The CDR3 sequence is 14 residues long. The V gene lost 7 bases and the J gene lost 5 bases, with 14 bases spanning the gap. Germline V gives CDR1 LNHDA, CDR2 SQIVND (reference sequence).

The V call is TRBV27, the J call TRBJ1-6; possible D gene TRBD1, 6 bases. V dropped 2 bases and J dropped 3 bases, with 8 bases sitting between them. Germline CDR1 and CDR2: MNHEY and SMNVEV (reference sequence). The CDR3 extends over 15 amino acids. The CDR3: CASSLGQNYNSPLHF. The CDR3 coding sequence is TGTGCCAGCAGTTTAGGACAGAACTATAATTCACCCCTCCACTTT.

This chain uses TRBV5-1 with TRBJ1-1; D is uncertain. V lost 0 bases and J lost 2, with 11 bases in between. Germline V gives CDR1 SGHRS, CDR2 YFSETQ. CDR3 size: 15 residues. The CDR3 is CASSLAASSNTEAFF. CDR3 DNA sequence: TGCGCCAGCAGCTTGGCCGCCAGTTCAAACACTGAAGCTTTCTTT.

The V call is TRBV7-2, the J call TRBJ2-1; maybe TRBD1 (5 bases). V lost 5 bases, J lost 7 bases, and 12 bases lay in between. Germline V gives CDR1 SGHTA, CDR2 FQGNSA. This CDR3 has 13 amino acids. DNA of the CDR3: TGTGCCAGCAGCCGGACATTAGGGAATGAGCAGTTCTTC. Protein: CASSRTLGNEQFF.

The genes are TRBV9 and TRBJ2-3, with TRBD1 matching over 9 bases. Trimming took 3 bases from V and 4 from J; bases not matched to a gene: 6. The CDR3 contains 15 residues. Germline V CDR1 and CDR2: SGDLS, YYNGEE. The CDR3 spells CASSEYRGLADTQYF. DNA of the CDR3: TGTGCCAGCAGCGAATACAGGGGGCTAGCAGATACGCAGTATTTT.

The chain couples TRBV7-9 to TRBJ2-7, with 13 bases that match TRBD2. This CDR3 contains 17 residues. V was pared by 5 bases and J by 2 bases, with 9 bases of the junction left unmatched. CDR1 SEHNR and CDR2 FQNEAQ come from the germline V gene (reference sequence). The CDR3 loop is CASSETSGRISPYEQYF. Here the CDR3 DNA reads TGTGCCAGCAGCGAGACTAGCGGGAGGATTTCCCCCTACGAGCAGTACTTC.

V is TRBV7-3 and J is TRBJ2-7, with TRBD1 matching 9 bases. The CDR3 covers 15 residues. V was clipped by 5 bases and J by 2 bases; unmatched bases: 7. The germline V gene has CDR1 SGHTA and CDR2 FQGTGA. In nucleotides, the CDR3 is TGTGCCAGCAGCCTAGAGGGGACAGGGACCTACGAGCAGTACTTC. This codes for CASSLEGTGTYEQYF.

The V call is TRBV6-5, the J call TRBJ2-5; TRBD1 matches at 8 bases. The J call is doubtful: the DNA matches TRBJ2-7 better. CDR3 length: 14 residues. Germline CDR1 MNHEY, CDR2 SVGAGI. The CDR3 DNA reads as TGTGCCAGCAGTTACGGGACAGGCCCCTACGAGCAGTACTTC. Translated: CASSYGTGPYEQYF.

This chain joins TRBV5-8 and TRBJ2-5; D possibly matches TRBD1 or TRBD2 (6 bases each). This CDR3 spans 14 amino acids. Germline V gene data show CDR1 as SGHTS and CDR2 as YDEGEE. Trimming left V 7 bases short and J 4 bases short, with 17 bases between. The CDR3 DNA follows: TGTGCCAGCGGAGCTTGGGGGGCCCCAGAGACCCAGTACTTC. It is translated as CASGAWGAPETQYF. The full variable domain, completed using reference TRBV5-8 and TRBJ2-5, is EAGVTQSPTHLIKTRGQQATLRCSPISGHTSVYWYQQALGLGLQFLLWYDEGEERNRGNFPPRFSGRQFPNYSSELNVNALELEDSALYLCASGAWGAPETQYFGPGTRLLVL.

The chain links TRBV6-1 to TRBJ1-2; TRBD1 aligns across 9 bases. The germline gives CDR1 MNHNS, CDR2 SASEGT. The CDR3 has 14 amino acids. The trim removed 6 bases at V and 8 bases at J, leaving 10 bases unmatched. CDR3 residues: CASRKPGTGTGYTF. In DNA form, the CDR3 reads TGTGCCAGCAGAAAGCCCGGGACAGGGACCGGCTACACCTTC.

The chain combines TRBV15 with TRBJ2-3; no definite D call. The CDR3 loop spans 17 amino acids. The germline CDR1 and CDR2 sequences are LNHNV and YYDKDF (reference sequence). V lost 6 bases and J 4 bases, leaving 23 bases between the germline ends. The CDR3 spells CATRIRLGGAVPDTQYF. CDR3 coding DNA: TGTGCCACCAGAATCAGGTTGGGCGGCGCAGTGCCAGATACGCAGTATTTT.

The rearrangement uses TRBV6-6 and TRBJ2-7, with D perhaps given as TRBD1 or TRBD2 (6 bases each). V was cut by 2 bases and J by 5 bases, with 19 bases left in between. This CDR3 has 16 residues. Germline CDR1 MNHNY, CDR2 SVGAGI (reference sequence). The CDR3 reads CASSYMTGGGRDEQYF. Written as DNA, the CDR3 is TGTGCCAGCAGTTACATGACCGGAGGGGGTCGGGACGAGCAGTACTTC.

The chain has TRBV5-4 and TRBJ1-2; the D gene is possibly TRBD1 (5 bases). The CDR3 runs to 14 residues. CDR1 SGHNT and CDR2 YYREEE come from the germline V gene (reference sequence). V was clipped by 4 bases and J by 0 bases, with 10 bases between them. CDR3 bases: TGTGCCAGCAGCCCCAGGGAAGCTAACTATGGCTACACCTTC. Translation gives CASSPREANYGYTF.

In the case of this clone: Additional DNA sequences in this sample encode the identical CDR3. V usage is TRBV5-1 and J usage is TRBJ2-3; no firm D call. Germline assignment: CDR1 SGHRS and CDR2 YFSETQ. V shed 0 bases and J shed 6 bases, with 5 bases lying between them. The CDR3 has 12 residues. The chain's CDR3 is CASSLDEDTQYF. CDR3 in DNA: TGCGCCAGCAGCTTGGACGAGGATACGCAGTATTTT.

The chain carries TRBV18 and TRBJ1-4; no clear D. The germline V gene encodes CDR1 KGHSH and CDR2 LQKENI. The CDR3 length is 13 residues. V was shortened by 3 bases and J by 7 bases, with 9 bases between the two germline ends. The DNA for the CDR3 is TGTGCCAGCTCACCGACGGACGGTGAAAAACTGTTTTTT. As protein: CASSPTDGEKLFF.

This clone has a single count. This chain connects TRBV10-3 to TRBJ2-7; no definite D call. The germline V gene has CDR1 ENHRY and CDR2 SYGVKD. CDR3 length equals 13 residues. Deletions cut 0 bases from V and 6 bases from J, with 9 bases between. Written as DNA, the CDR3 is TGTGCCATCAGTGAGTCGAGGACGGCCGAGCAGTACTTC. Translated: CAISESRTAEQYF.

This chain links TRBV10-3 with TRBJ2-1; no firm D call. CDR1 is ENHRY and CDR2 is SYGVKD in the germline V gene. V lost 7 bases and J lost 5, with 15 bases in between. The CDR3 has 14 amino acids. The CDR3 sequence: CAITPTPGNNEQFF. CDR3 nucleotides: TGTGCCATCACACCCACCCCTGGGAACAATGAGCAGTTCTTC.

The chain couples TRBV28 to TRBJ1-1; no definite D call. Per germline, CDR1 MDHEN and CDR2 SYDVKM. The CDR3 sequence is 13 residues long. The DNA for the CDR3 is TGTGCATTCCATAGGGAGGATTGCACTGAAGCTTTCTTT. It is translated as CAFHREDCTEAFF.